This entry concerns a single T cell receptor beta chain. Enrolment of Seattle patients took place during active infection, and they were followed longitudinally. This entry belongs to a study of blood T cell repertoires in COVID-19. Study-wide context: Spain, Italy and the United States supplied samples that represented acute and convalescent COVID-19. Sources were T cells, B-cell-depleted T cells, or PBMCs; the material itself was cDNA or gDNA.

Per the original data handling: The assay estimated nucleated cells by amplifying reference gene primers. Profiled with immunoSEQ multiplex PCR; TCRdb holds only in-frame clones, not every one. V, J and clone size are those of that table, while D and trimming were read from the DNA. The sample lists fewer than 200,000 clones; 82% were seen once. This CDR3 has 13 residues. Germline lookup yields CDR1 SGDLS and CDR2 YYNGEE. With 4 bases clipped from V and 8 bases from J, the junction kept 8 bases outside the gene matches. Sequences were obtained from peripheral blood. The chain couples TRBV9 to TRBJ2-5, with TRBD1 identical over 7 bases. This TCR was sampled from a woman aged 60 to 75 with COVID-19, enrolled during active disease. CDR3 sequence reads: CASSQGTEGTQYF. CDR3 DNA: TGTGCCAGCAGCCAAGGGACAGAAGGAACCCAGTACTTC.